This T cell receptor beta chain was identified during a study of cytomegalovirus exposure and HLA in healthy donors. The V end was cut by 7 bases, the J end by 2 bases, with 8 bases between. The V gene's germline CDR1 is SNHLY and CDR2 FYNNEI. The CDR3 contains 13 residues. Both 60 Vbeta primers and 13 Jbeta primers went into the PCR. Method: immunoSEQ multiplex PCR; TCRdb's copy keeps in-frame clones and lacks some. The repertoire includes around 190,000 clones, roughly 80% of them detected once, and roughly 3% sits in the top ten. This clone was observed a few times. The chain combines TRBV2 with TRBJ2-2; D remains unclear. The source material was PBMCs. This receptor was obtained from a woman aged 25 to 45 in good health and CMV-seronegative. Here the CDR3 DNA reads TGTGCCAGCAACGGCGGTAACACCGGGGAGCTGTTTTTT. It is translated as CASNGGNTGELFF.